The 8 T cell receptor beta chains below were found in one sample sequenced in a study of OX40 agonist ivuxolimab in advanced cancers. The repertoire was sequenced with immunoSEQ multiplex PCR; TCRdb's copy has only in-frame clones and lacks some. The sample records about 74,000 clones, more than 70% being singletons. The sequencing here drew on CD4+ or CD8+ T cells sorted from blood, taken in a trial of the OX40 agonist ivuxolimab. The receptor set was obtained from an adult with an advanced solid tumor such as melanoma, head and neck, liver or kidney cancer.

A note on this clone: Its ends do not fully match the called genes, so a read error is possible. V and J are TRBV7-2 and TRBJ1-5; unclear D gene. The CDR3 totals 15 residues. Germline V gene lookup returns CDR1 SGHTA and CDR2 FQGNSA. CDR3 residues: CASSLDNFPNQPQHF. CDR3 in DNA: TGTGCCAGCAGTTTAGACAATTTTCCCAATCAGCCCCAGCATTTT.

This clone was observed a few times. The V gene is TRBV10-3, the J gene TRBJ2-1, with 10 nucleotides matching TRBD2. The CDR3 is made up of 14 amino acids. Looked up from germline, CDR1 is ENHRY and CDR2 is SYGVKD. The V and J ends lost 10 bases and 3 bases, in that order; junction bases with no gene match: 6. The CDR3 DNA follows: TGTGCCAGCTCCGGGACTAGCGACTACAATGAGCAGTTCTTC. Encoded protein: CASSGTSDYNEQFF.

This chain's CDR3 is CASSLTSGGGDTQYF. CDR3 DNA sequence: TGTGCCAGCAGCTTAACTAGCGGGGGGGGAGATACGCAGTATTTT. J is TRBJ2-3 and V is TRBV7-2; 13 bases align to TRBD2. The germline CDR1 and CDR2 sequences are SGHTA and FQGNSA. Trimming took 2 bases from V and 5 from J; bases not matched to a gene: 1. This CDR3 is 15 amino acids long.

The V gene is TRBV7-3, the J gene TRBJ2-3, with TRBD2 matching 15 bases. The V gene's germline CDR1 is SGHTA and CDR2 FQGTGA. This CDR3 comprises 16 residues. J was trimmed by 6 bases and V by 5 bases; bases with no gene match: 6. The CDR3 nucleotides are TGTGCCAGCAGCCGGACTAGCGGGGGGGCCAGGGATACGCAGTATTTT. It specifies CASSRTSGGARDTQYF.

This chain links TRBV15 with TRBJ2-3, with 11 bases matching TRBD2. The V gene end was trimmed by 2 bases and the J gene end by 2 bases; junction bases not matched to a gene: 3. Germline CDR1 and CDR2: LNHNV and YYDKDF (reference sequence). The CDR3 loop spans 16 amino acids. CDR3 region: CATSRLAGGSTDTQYF. The CDR3 coding sequence is TGTGCCACCAGCAGACTAGCGGGAGGATCCACAGATACGCAGTATTTT.

This clone has a handful of counts. The chain couples TRBV6-1 to TRBJ1-1, with D unresolved. Per the germline V gene, CDR1 is MNHNS and CDR2 is SASEGT. The CDR3 length is 15 residues. V lost 2 bases to trimming and J lost 0 bases, with 10 bases between them. The CDR3 sequence: CASSERAELNTEAFF. The CDR3 DNA reads TGTGCCAGCAGTGAAAGGGCAGAACTGAACACTGAAGCTTTCTTT.

In nucleotides, the CDR3 is TGTGCCAGCAGCCAAGGACTAGCAGCCCAAGAGACCCAGTACTTC. Its translation: CASSQGLAAQETQYF. V is TRBV7-3 and J is TRBJ2-5, with TRBD2 matching 8 bases. CDR1 is SGHTA, CDR2 FQGTGA, per germline. The CDR3 consists of 15 residues. V lost 5 bases to trimming and J lost 1 base; unmatched junction nucleotides: 6.

This clone was seen only once. The CDR3 is CSVGGVAETQYF. The CDR3 coding sequence is TGCAGCGTTGGCGGGGTCGCGGAGACCCAGTACTTC. This sequence joins TRBV29-1 and TRBJ2-5; a possible D gene is TRBD2 (6 bases). V was shortened by 4 bases and J by 5 bases, with 11 bases between the two germline ends. CDR1 and CDR2 from the germline V gene are SQVTM and ANQGSEA. The CDR3 has 12 amino acids.